The T cell receptor beta chain under discussion was sequenced for a study of T-cell reconstitution after alpha-beta-depleted transplantation in children. Study observations and caveats: After transplant, high TCRbeta diversity at day 60 in some patients arose from surviving recipient T cells and thymic progenitors. When one year had passed after transplant, most T-cell counts and diversity came from newly produced T cells. In patients about two months after transplant, alpha-beta T cells reportedly arose from several hundred expanded graft clones.

Construction of the TCRbeta library involved unique molecular identifiers. TCRdb independently ran MiXCR on the PCR reads; one entry per CDR3 protein. The profile covers under 400,000 distinct CDR3 sequences, with around 20% appearing a single time and roughly 9.8% taken by the ten largest. With regard to this clonotype: Its matching antigen is unknown.

Germline V CDR1 and CDR2: MGHRA, YSYEKL. V gave up 7 bases and J gave up 5 bases; unmatched junction bases: 7. CDR3 length: 14 amino acids. The chain recombines TRBV4-1 with TRBJ2-1; 8 bases map to TRBD2. The receptor was derived from a male patient aged 10 to 17 who had a stem cell transplant for acute lymphoblastic leukemia, so the T cells may come from the graft donor. Sample: PBMCs, mostly from graft donor cells, taken 180 days after TCRalphabeta/CD19-depleted stem cell transplant. CDR3 region: CASTRAGVNNEQFF. CDR3 coding DNA: TGCGCCAGCACCCGAGCGGGAGTGAACAATGAGCAGTTCTTC.